The 18 T cell receptor beta chains below all came from one sample that was sequenced in a study of siplizumab effects on memory and regulatory T cells. Profiled with immunoSEQ multiplex PCR; TCRdb holds only in-frame clones, not every one. The sample gives 90,000 to 120,000 clones, 94% of which show up once; roughly 0.61% is in the top ten. The sequencing input was Tregs sorted from blood. Receptor source: a human donor in good health.

As for this clone: Other DNA sequences in this specimen translate into the identical CDR3. This chain connects TRBV7-2 to TRBJ2-1, with D perhaps TRBD1 (6 bases). V gave up 4 bases and J gave up 6 bases, with 16 bases separating them. The CDR3 covers 15 residues. Germline CDR1 and CDR2: SGHTA and FQGNSA. The chain's CDR3 is CASSSSGQIANEQFF. The DNA of the CDR3 is TGTGCCAGCAGCTCTTCGGGACAAATTGCCAATGAGCAGTTCTTC.

The rearrangement links TRBV18 to TRBJ2-7; no clear D. This CDR3 is built from 16 residues. The V end was cut by 1 base, the J end by 0 bases, with 13 bases between. Germline CDR1 KGHSH, CDR2 LQKENI. CDR3 sequence reads: CASSPQREELSYEQYF. CDR3 nucleotide sequence: TGTGCCAGCTCACCACAACGAGAAGAACTCTCCTACGAGCAGTACTTC.

This chain connects TRBV7-3 to TRBJ2-1; 8 bases line up with TRBD2. The CDR3 has 15 residues. The V segment lost 4 bases and the J segment 4 bases; nucleotides outside the gene matches: 6. Germline V gene lookup returns CDR1 SGHTA and CDR2 FQGTGA. CDR3 in amino acids: CASSSTSGLYNEQFF. The CDR3 nucleotides read TGTGCCAGCAGCTCCACTAGCGGACTATACAATGAGCAGTTCTTC.

The chain joins TRBV25-1 to TRBJ2-3; TRBD2 agrees at 11 bases. V was clipped by 6 bases and J by 6 bases; unmatched bases: 8. Germline CDR1 is MGHDK and CDR2 is SYGVNS. CDR3 length: 15 amino acids. The CDR3 here is CASSSSGRNTDTQYF. The CDR3 bases are TGTGCCAGCAGCTCTAGCGGGAGGAATACGGATACGCAGTATTTT.

Remarks on this clone: A junction boundary mismatches the germline segment, possibly from a read error. The V call is TRBV28, the J call TRBJ1-3; D uncertain. This CDR3 spans 11 amino acids. CDR1 is MDHEN and CDR2 is SYDVKM in the germline V gene. The CDR3 is CASSSNDIPKF. CDR3 DNA sequence: TGTGCCAGCAGTTCGAATGACATACCTAAATTT.

This clone has just one count. The rearrangement uses TRBV9 and TRBJ1-3; 8 bases align to TRBD1. The CDR3 is 16 residues long. The germline gives CDR1 SGDLS, CDR2 YYNGEE. The V segment lost 0 bases and the J segment 4 bases; nucleotides outside the gene matches: 6. The CDR3, as DNA: TGTGCCAGCAGCGTAGGAGCAGGGGGCGGCGGAAACACCATATATTTT. It is translated as CASSVGAGGGGNTIYF.

V usage is TRBV5-1 and J usage is TRBJ2-1; D remains unclear. The V end was cut by 4 bases, the J end by 0 bases, with 11 bases between. The CDR3 is made up of 15 amino acids. In germline, CDR1 is SGHRS, CDR2 YFSETQ. The CDR3: CASSRQRSSYNEQFF. DNA for the CDR3: TGCGCCAGCAGCCGTCAGAGGAGCTCCTACAATGAGCAGTTCTTC.

This clone was counted once. The chain couples TRBV5-1 to TRBJ2-1, with D possibly being TRBD2 (6 bases). The germline V gene encodes CDR1 SGHRS and CDR2 YFSETQ. V gave up 7 bases and J gave up 6 bases, with 17 bases separating them. The CDR3 covers 14 residues. This chain's CDR3 is CASLGGEGRNEQFF. CDR3 nucleotide sequence: TGCGCCAGCCTCGGGGGAGAGGGGCGCAATGAGCAGTTCTTC.

The chain joins TRBV5-6 to TRBJ2-1; TRBD2 aligns across 8 bases. Unmatched junction bases numbered 13, after V lost 3 bases and J lost 8 bases. This CDR3 has 16 residues. Germline lookup yields CDR1 SGHDT and CDR2 YYEEEE. The CDR3 is CASSWGVGGRWHEQFF. In DNA, the CDR3 is TGTGCCAGCAGCTGGGGCGTGGGCGGGAGGTGGCATGAGCAGTTCTTC.

The V gene is TRBV30, the J gene TRBJ1-5; 9 bases align to TRBD1. This CDR3 contains 13 residues. With 3 bases clipped from V and 7 bases from J, the junction kept 4 bases outside the gene matches. Germline V lookup: CDR1 GTSNPN, CDR2 SVGIG (reference sequence). The CDR3 protein is CAWRQGAGQPQHF. The DNA of the CDR3 is TGTGCCTGGAGACAGGGGGCAGGCCAGCCCCAGCATTTT.

The genes are TRBV2 and TRBJ2-2; 8 positions match TRBD2. The V gene end was trimmed by 4 bases and the J gene end by 2 bases; junction bases not matched to a gene: 3. This CDR3 contains 15 residues. Germline CDR1 and CDR2: SNHLY and FYNNEI. The CDR3 loop reads CASSATSGNTGELFF. The CDR3 nucleotides read TGTGCCAGCAGTGCAACTAGCGGCAACACCGGGGAGCTGTTTTTT.

The CDR3: CASSEALRNGGVRTLGYGYTF. In DNA, the CDR3 is TGTGCCAGCAGTGAAGCGCTTCGTAATGGGGGGGTGAGGACTCTCGGCTATGGCTACACCTTC. The genes are TRBV6-1 and TRBJ1-2; TRBD1 is a possible D gene (5 bases). Germline CDR1 and CDR2: MNHNS and SASEGT. V was shortened by 0 bases and J by 4 bases, with 30 bases between the two germline ends. The CDR3 consists of 21 residues.

The chain is built from TRBV27 and TRBJ2-2, with a tentative D call TRBD1 (6 bases). Trimming pared 2 bases from V and 5 bases from J, leaving 6 bases between. Per the germline V gene, CDR1 is MNHEY and CDR2 is SMNVEV (reference sequence). This CDR3 has 13 residues. CDR3 sequence (DNA): TGTGCCAGCAGTTTAAGGGGGACCGGGGAGCTGTTTTTT. It encodes CASSLRGTGELFF.

This clone was observed a single time. The V call is TRBV27, the J call TRBJ2-7; D is uncertain. Trimming removed 5 bases at V and 4 bases at J, with 15 bases between. Per the germline V gene, CDR1 is MNHEY and CDR2 is SMNVEV (reference sequence). The CDR3 covers 14 residues. The CDR3 sequence: CASSTRSSRYEQYF. The CDR3 DNA sequence: TGTGCCAGCAGTACCCGGTCTAGTCGGTACGAGCAGTACTTC.

This clone was picked up one time. This chain joins TRBV19 and TRBJ1-4, with D uncertain. From germline, CDR1 is LNHDA and CDR2 SQIVND (reference sequence). This CDR3 comprises 14 residues. Between the trimmed V and J ends, which lost 3 bases and 4 bases, there was a span of 9 bases. CDR3 amino acids: CASSIPPLNEKLFF. Written as DNA, the CDR3 is TGTGCCAGTAGTATCCCACCCCTTAATGAAAAACTGTTTTTT.

The chain carries TRBV28 and TRBJ1-3; no firm D call. The CDR3 covers 16 residues. The ends were cut back, 5 bases at V and 2 bases at J, with 16 bases in the middle. The germline CDR1 and CDR2 sequences are MDHEN and SYDVKM. In DNA form, the CDR3 reads TGTGCCAGCAGTCACCCCCCTACATCAGCTGGAAACACCATATATTTT. This gives the protein CASSHPPTSAGNTIYF. The whole variable domain, filled in from reference TRBV28 and TRBJ1-3, reads DVKVTQSSRYLVKRTGEKVFLECVQDMDHENMFWYRQDPGLGLRLIYFSYDVKMKEKGDIPEGYSVSREKKERFSLILESASTNQTSMYLCASSHPPTSAGNTIYFGEGSWLTVV.

V usage is TRBV4-2 and J usage is TRBJ1-5; tentative D call: TRBD1 (5 bases). Trimming removed 4 bases from V and 0 bases from J, with 7 bases in between. The germline CDR1 and CDR2 sequences are LGHNA and YNFKEQ. The CDR3 is 14 amino acids. CDR3 in DNA: TGTGCCAGCAGCCCCAGGGATAGCAATCAGCCCCAGCATTTT. It encodes CASSPRDSNQPQHF.

This chain uses TRBV7-9 with TRBJ2-2; possible D gene TRBD2, 5 bases. The CDR3 is 14 amino acids. V shed 4 bases and J shed 2 bases, with 8 bases lying between them. CDR1 and CDR2 from the germline V gene are SEHNR and FQNEAQ (reference sequence). The CDR3 spells CASSWETNTGELFF. CDR3 nucleotides: TGTGCCAGCAGCTGGGAGACAAACACCGGGGAGCTGTTTTTT.